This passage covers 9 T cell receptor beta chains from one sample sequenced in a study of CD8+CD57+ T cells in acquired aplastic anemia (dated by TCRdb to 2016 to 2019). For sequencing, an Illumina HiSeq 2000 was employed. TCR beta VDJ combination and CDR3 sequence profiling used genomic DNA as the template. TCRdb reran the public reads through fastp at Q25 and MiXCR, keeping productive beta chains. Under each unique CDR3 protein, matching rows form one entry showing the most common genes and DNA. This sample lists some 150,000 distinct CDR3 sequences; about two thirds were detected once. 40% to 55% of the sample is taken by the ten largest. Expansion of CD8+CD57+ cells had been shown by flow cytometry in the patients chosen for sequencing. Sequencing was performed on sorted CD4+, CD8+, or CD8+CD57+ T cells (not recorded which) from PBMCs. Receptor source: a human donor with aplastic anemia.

The CDR3 sequence: CSARDTSGPTPQETQYF. The DNA of the CDR3 is TGCAGTGCTAGGGATACTAGCGGACCAACACCCCAAGAGACCCAGTACTTC. This chain links TRBV20-1 with TRBJ2-5; 8 bases are a match to TRBD2. The CDR3 totals 17 residues. Per germline, CDR1 DFQATT and CDR2 SNEGSKA (reference sequence). Germline trimming cut 3 bases from V and 1 base from J; bases unmatched to any gene: 13.

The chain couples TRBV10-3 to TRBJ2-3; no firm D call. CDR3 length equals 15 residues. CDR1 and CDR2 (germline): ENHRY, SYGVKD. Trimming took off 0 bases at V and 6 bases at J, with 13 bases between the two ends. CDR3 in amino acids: CAISESGTTTDTQYF. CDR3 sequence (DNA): TGTGCCATCAGTGAGTCGGGCACCACCACGGATACGCAGTATTTT.

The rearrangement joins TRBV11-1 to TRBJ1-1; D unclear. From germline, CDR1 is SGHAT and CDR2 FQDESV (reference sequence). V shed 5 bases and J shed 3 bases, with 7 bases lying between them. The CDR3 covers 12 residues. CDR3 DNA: TGTGCCAGCAGCCATGGGGACACTGAAGCTTTCTTT. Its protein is CASSHGDTEAFF. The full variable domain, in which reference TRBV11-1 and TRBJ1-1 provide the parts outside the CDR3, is EAEVAQSPRYKITEKSQAVAFWCDPISGHATLYWYRQILGQGPELLVQFQDESVVDDSQLPKDRFSAERLKGVDSTLKIQPAELGDSAMYLCASSHGDTEAFFGQGTRLTVV.

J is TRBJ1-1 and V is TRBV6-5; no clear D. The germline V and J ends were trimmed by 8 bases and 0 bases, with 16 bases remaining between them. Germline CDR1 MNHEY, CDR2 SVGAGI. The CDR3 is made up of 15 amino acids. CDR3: CASLAHGSLNTEAFF. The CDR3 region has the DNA TGTGCCAGCTTAGCCCACGGCAGCCTGAACACTGAAGCTTTCTTT.

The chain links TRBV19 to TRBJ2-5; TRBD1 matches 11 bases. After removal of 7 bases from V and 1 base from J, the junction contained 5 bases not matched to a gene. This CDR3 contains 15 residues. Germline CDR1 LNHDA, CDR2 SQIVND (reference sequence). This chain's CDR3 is CASNGQGASQETQYF. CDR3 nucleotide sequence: TGTGCCAGTAATGGACAGGGGGCTTCCCAAGAGACCCAGTACTTC.

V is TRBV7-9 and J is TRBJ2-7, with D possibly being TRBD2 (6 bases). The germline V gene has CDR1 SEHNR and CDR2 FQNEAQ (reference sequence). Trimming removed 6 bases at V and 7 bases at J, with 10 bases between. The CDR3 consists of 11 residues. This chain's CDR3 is CASSPGLEQYF. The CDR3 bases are TGTGCCAGCAGTCCGGGACTGGAGCAGTACTTC.

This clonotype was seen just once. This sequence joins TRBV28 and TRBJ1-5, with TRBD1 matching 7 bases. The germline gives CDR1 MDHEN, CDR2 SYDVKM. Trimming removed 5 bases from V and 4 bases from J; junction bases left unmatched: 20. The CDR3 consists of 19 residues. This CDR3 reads CASSPSAPIEGGGNQPQHF. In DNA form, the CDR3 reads TGTGCCAGCAGTCCCTCGGCGCCCATAGAAGGGGGCGGAAATCAGCCCCAGCATTTT.

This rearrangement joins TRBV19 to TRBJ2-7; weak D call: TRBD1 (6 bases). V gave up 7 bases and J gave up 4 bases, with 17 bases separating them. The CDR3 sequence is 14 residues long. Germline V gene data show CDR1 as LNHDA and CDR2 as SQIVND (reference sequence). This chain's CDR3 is CASTVGQRTYEQYF. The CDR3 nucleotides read TGTGCCAGTACCGTCGGACAGAGGACTTACGAGCAGTACTTC. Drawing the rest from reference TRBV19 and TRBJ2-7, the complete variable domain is DGGITQSPKYLFRKEGQNVTLSCEQNLNHDAMYWYRQDPGQGLRLIYYSQIVNDFQKGDIAEGYSVSREKKESFPLTVTSAQKNPTAFYLCASTVGQRTYEQYFGPGTRLTVT.

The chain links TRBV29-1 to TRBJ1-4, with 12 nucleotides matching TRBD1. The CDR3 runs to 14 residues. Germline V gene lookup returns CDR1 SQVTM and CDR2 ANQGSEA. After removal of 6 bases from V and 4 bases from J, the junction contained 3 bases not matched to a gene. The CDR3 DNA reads TGCAGCGTGGGACAGGGGGCAGGTAATGAAAAACTGTTTTTT. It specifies CSVGQGAGNEKLFF.